These 12 T cell receptor beta chains were all obtained from the same sample, sequenced in a study of blood T cells in healthy people across ages. PCR was performed a second time for 7 to 11 cycles using a sample-barcoded 5' primer and a J-beta primer mix. TCRdb reprocessed the 5' RACE reads via MiXCR and lists one record per CDR3 protein. The sample has 1.5 million to 2 million distinct CDR3 sequences, around 50% seen once. The material sequenced was blood. These receptors all come from a woman between 40 and 55 years old in good health.

There are a few counts of this clonotype. J is TRBJ2-5 and V is TRBV20-1; 8 nucleotides line up with TRBD2. The J call may be mistaken, given a closer DNA end match to TRBJ2-7. CDR1 is DFQATT and CDR2 is SNEGSKA in the germline V gene (reference sequence). This CDR3 has 12 amino acids. CDR3: CSAGRGAYEQYF. The CDR3 DNA reads as TGCAGTGCTGGGCGGGGGGCCTACGAGCAGTACTTC.

The chain uses TRBV6-1 and TRBJ1-5, with a tentative D call TRBD1 (6 bases). Trimming took 2 bases from V and 4 from J, leaving 12 bases between them. Germline CDR1 MNHNS, CDR2 SASEGT. There are 15 residues in the CDR3. The CDR3 nucleotides read TGTGCCAGCAGTGAACGACTAGACAGGAATCAGCCCCAGCATTTT. It translates to CASSERLDRNQPQHF.

The rearrangement links TRBV7-8 to TRBJ1-2, with D unresolved. The V and J ends lost 3 bases and 7 bases respectively, with 15 bases between them. The germline V gene has CDR1 SGHVS and CDR2 FQNEAQ. This CDR3 comprises 14 residues. This chain's CDR3 is CASSFEGSMIGYTF. The CDR3 DNA reads TGTGCCAGCAGCTTTGAGGGTTCTATGATTGGCTACACCTTC.

The gene calls are TRBV20-1 and TRBJ2-7; 7 positions agree with TRBD1. Trimming at V came to 5 bases and at J to 2 bases, leaving 6 bases not matched to a gene. CDR3 size: 13 residues. Germline V gene sequence: CDR1 DFQATT, CDR2 SNEGSKA (reference sequence). CDR3: CSAQSDRTYEQYF. The CDR3 DNA is TGCAGTGCTCAGTCGGACAGGACCTACGAGCAGTACTTC.

The chain uses TRBV9 and TRBJ2-3; the match to TRBD1 covers 8 bases. The CDR3 extends over 14 amino acids. Germline CDR1 SGDLS, CDR2 YYNGEE. V shed 1 base, J shed 4 bases, and the junction held 2 bases outside the gene matches. The CDR3 here is CASSVTGGPDTQYF. The CDR3 coding sequence is TGTGCCAGCAGCGTAACAGGGGGACCAGATACGCAGTATTTT.

The gene calls are TRBV27 and TRBJ1-1, with 10 bases matching TRBD1. This CDR3 has 15 residues. The trim removed 3 bases at V and 4 bases at J, leaving 5 bases unmatched. CDR1 and CDR2 from the germline V gene are MNHEY and SMNVEV (reference sequence). The chain's CDR3 is CASSFGDRGATEAFF. Written as DNA, the CDR3 is TGTGCCAGCAGTTTTGGGGACAGGGGCGCCACTGAAGCTTTCTTT.

The V call is TRBV3-1, the J call TRBJ2-7, with D possibly TRBD1 on 6 matching bases. CDR3 length: 15 amino acids. Between the trimmed V and J ends, which lost 1 base and 4 bases, there was a span of 14 bases. Germline-derived CDR1 and CDR2 are LGHDT and YNNKEL (reference sequence). DNA of the CDR3: TGTGCCAGCAGCCAAGCCACAGGGAGAGATTACGAGCAGTACTTC. Translated, it gives CASSQATGRDYEQYF.

Comment on this clonotype: One end of the junction fails to match germline, which may point to a read error. The rearrangement joins TRBV28 to TRBJ2-1; 10 nucleotides line up with TRBD1. Looked up from germline, CDR1 is MDHEN and CDR2 is SYDVKM. The CDR3 loop spans 16 amino acids. The CDR3: CAGSFLRTGGDNEQFF. DNA of the CDR3: TGTGCCGGCAGTTTTCTCCGGACAGGGGGTGATAATGAGCAGTTCTTC.

This clonotype was seen a handful of times. This chain uses TRBV2 with TRBJ2-5; D ambiguous. The CDR3 length is 13 residues. V shed 3 bases and J shed 5 bases, with 10 bases lying between them. Germline V gives CDR1 SNHLY, CDR2 FYNNEI. The CDR3: CASSDHPRETQYF. The CDR3 DNA follows: TGTGCCAGCAGTGATCACCCCCGGGAGACCCAGTACTTC.

This clonotype was seen just once. The chain combines TRBV4-3 with TRBJ2-1; TRBD2 might be the D (6 bases). The germline V gene encodes CDR1 LGHNA and CDR2 YSLEER. This CDR3 comprises 17 residues. The V end lost 0 bases, the J end lost 8 bases, and 20 bases lay between the germline ends. In DNA, the CDR3 is TGCGCCAGCAGCCAAGATCTCCCCGGAGGTAGCGGCCATGAGCAGTTCTTC. Protein product: CASSQDLPGGSGHEQFF.

The J gene is TRBJ2-7, the V gene TRBV24-1; no definite D call. Germline assignment: CDR1 KGHDR and CDR2 SFDVKD. The V gene lost 9 bases and the J gene lost 3 bases, with 14 bases spanning the gap. The CDR3 contains 13 residues. This CDR3 is CATRTPPNYEQYF. The CDR3, as DNA: TGTGCCACCCGGACCCCCCCTAACTACGAGCAGTACTTC.

This clonotype was found a few times. The rearrangement uses TRBV5-1 and TRBJ2-1; 8 nucleotides line up with TRBD1. V shed 0 bases and J 8 bases; nucleotides not matched to a gene: 10. The V gene's germline CDR1 is SGHRS and CDR2 YFSETQ. The CDR3 has 16 amino acids. Here the CDR3 reads CASSLGTGQVGDEQFF. The CDR3 coding sequence is TGCGCCAGCAGCTTGGGAACGGGACAGGTAGGGGATGAGCAGTTCTTC.